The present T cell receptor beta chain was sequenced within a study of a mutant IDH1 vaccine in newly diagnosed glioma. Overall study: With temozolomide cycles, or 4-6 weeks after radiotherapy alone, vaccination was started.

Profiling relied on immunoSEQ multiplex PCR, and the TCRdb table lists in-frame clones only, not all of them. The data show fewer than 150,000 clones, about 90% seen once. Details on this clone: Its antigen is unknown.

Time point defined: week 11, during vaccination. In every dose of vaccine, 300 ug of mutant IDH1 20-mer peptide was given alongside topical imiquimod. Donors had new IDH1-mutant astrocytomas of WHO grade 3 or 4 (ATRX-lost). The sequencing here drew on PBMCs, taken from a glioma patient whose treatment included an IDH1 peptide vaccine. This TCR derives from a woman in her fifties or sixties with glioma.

The CDR3 nucleotides are TGTGCCAGCAGGGGGTGGGCCGCTTCTAACTATGGCTACACCTTC. It translates to CASRGWAASNYGYTF. The chain combines TRBV28 with TRBJ1-2; D gene unclear. Trimming shortened V by 6 bases and J by 0 bases, and 14 bases separated the two germline ends. The CDR3 runs to 15 residues. The V gene's germline CDR1 is MDHEN and CDR2 SYDVKM.